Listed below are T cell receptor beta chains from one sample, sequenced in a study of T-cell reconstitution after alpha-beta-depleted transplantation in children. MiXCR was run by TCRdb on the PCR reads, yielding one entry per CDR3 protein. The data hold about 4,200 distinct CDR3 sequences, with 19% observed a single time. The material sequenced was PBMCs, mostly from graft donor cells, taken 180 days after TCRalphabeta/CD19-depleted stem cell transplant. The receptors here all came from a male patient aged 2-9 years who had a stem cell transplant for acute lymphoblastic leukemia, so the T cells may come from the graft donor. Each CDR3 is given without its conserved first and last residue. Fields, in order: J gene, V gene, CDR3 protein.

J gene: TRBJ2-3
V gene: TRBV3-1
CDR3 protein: ASRSNFGVSDTQY

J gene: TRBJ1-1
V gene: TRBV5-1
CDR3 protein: ASSLGLGGAEAF

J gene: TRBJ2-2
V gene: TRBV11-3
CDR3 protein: ASASGVNTGELF

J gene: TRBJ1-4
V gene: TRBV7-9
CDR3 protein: ASSLVSGIANEKLF

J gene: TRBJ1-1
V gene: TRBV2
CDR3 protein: ASSEVAEMNTEAF

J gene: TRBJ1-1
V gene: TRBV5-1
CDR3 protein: ASSKEGGLAF

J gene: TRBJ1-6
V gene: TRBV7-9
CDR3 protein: ASSPFRQGNSPLH

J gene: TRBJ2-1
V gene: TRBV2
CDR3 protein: ASSERTKSLYNEQF

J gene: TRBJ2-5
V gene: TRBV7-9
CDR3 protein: ASSRQMGGAGQETQY

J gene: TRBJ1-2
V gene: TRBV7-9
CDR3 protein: ASSLESVDYT

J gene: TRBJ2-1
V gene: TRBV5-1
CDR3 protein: ASRVDSAENNEQF

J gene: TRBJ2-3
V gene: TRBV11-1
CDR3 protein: ASSLHRWRATSAADTQY

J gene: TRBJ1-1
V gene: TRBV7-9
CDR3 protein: ASSSRAWTMNTEAF

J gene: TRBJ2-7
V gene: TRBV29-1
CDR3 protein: SPWTARPTYEQY

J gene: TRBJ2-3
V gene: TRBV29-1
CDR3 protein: SVDRVFTDTQY

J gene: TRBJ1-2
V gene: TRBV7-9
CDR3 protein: ASSWEGLYGYT

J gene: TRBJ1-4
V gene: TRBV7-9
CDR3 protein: ASSLEGSTPGKKLF

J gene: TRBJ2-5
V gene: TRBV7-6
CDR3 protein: ASSLVGLAGVTNSGGTQY

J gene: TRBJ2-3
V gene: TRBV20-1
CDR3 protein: SASLLLGTDTQY

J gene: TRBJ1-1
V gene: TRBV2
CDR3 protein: ASNFNGYTEAF

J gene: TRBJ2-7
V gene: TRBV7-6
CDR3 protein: ASSVGQGAYEQY

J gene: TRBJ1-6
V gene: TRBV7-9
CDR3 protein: ASSFKGSMGGRNSPLH

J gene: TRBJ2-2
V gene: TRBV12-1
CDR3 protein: ASRPGRLAGELF

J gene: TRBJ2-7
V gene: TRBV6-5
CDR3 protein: ASSWGPASNDEQY